Sequencing of this TCR beta chain was carried out in a study of regulatory T cells in long-lasting Graves disease. Regarding the study as a whole: Those with persistent disease had in common more public clonotypes (about 3,000) than new patients (approximately 890).

Building the TCR beta libraries relied on iRepertoire HTBI primers, and CDR3 regions underwent Arm-PCR. TCRdb analysed the multiplex PCR reads with MiXCR anew, one entry per CDR3 protein. The sample lists 620,000 or so distinct CDR3 sequences, roughly 15% seen once, with 18% in the top ten. Trimming took off 4 bases at V and 2 bases at J, with 19 bases between the two ends. CDR1 and CDR2 (germline): SGHKS, YYEKEE (reference sequence). The CDR3 sequence is 16 residues long. With respect to this clonotype: Its antigen is still unknown.

Indicated time point: newly diagnosed GD, antithyroid drugs for less than 3 months. PBMC-derived RNA was used for the TCR library. The same data also contributed to another study, on T cells in Graves' hyperthyroidism and ophthalmopathy.

This TCR was sampled from a woman in her thirties with Graves disease. This chain connects TRBV5-5 to TRBJ2-7, with D tentatively TRBD1 or TRBD2 (5 bases each). The source was peripheral blood mononuclear cells (PBMCs), collected at new diagnosis, from a patient treated with antithyroid drugs. The CDR3 DNA reads as TGTGCCAGCAGCGTGTTAGGAGTTGGGACGCCCTACGAGCAGTACTTC. It specifies CASSVLGVGTPYEQYF. The full variable domain, with the rest looked up from reference TRBV5-5 and TRBJ2-7, is DAGVTQSPTHLIKTRGQQVTLRCSPISGHKSVSWYQQVLGQGPQFIFQYYEKEERGRGNFPDRFSARQFPNYSSELNVNALLLGDSALYLCASSVLGVGTPYEQYFGPGTRLTVT.